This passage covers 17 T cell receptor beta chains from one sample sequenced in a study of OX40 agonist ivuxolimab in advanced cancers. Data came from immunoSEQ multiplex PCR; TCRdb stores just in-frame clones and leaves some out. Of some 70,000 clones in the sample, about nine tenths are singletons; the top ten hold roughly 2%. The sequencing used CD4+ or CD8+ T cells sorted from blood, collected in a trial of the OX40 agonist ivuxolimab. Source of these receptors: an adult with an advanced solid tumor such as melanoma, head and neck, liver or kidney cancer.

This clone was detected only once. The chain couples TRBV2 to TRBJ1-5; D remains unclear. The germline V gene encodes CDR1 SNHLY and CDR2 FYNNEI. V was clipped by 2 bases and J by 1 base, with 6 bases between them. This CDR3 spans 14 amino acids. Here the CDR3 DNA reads TGTGCCAGCAGTGAAACTCAAAGCAATCAGCCCCAGCATTTT. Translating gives CASSETQSNQPQHF.

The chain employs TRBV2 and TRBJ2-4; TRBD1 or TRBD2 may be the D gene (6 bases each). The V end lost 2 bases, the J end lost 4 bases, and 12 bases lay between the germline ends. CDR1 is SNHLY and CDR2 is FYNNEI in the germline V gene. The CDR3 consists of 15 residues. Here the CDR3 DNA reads TGTGCCAGCAGTGAATCGGGGGCTAGTAAAAACATTCAGTACTTC. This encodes CASSESGASKNIQYF.

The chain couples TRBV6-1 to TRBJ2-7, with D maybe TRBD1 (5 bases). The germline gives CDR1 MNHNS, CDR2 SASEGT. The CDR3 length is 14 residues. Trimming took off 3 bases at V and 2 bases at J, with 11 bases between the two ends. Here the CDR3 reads CASSDTGGPYEQYF. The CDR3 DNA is TGTGCCAGCAGTGACACAGGTGGGCCCTACGAGCAGTACTTC.

CDR3 nucleotides: TGCGCCAGCAGCTCCCAAGGTGGGGGCAAAACAGATACGCAGTATTTT. It codes for CASSSQGGGKTDTQYF. The chain employs TRBV4-3 and TRBJ2-3; D perhaps matches TRBD1 (6 bases). Trimming cost V 5 bases and J 3 bases, with 18 bases left between them. Germline CDR1 is LGHNA and CDR2 is YSLEER. This CDR3 contains 16 residues.

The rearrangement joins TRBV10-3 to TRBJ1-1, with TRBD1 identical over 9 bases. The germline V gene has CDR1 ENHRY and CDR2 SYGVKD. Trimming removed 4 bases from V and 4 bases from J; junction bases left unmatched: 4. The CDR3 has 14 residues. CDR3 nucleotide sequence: TGTGCCATCAGTGCACAGGGGGCGGGCACTGAAGCTTTCTTT. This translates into CAISAQGAGTEAFF.

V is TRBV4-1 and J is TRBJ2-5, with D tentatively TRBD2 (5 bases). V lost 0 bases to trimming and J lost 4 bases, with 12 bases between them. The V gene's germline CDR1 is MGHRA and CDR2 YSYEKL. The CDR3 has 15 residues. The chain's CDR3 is CASSQDIPSRETQYF. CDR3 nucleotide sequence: TGCGCCAGCAGCCAAGATATTCCTAGCCGAGAGACCCAGTACTTC.

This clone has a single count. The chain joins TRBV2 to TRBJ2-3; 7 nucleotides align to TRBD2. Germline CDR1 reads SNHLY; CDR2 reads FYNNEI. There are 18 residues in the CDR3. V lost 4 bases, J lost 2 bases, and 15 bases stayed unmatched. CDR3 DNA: TGTGCCAGCAGTGGACCCCACGGGGGAGGGAGGGCCACAGATACGCAGTATTTT. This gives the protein CASSGPHGGGRATDTQYF. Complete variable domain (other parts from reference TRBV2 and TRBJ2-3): EPEVTQTPSHQVTQMGQEVILRCVPISNHLYFYWYRQILGQKVEFLVSFYNNEISEKSEIFDDQFSVERPDGSNFTLKIRSTKLEDSAMYFCASSGPHGGGRATDTQYFGPGTRLTVL.

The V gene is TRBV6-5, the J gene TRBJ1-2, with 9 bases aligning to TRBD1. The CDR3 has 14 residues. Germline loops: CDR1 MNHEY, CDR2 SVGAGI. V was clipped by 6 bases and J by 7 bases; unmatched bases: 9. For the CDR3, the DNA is TGTGCCAGCAGAACCGGGACAGGGTTCGGTGGCTACACCTTC. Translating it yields CASRTGTGFGGYTF.

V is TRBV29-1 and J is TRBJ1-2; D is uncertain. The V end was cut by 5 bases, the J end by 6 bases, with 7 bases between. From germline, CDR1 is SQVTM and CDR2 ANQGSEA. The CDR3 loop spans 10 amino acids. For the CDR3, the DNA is TGCAGCGTTCAGGAGGATGGCTACACCTTC. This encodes CSVQEDGYTF.

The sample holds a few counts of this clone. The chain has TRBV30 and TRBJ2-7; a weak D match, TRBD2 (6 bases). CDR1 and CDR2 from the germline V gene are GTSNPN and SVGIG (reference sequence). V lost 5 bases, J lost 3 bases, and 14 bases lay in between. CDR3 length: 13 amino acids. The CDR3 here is CAWETEGLYEQYF. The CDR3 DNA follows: TGTGCCTGGGAGACGGAGGGCCTCTACGAGCAGTACTTC. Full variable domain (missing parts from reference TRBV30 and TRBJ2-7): SQTIHQWPATLVQPVGSPLSLECTVEGTSNPNLYWYRQAAGRGLQLLFYSVGIGQISSEVPQNLSASRPQDRQFILSSKKLLLSDSGFYLCAWETEGLYEQYFGPGTRLTVT.

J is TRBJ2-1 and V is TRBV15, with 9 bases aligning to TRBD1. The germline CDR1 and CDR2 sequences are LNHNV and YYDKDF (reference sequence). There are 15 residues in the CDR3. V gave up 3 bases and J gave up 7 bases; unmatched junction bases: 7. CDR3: CATSRGGQGVNEQFF. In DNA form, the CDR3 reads TGTGCCACCAGCAGGGGGGGACAGGGTGTAAATGAGCAGTTCTTC.

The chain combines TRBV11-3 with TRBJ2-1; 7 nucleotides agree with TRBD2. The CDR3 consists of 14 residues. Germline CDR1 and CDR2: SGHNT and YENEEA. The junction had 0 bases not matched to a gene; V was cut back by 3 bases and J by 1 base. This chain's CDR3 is CASSFGGSYNEQFF. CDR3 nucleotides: TGTGCCAGCAGCTTCGGGGGGTCCTACAATGAGCAGTTCTTC. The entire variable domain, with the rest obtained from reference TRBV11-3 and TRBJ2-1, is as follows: EAGVVQSPRYKIIEKKQPVAFWCNPISGHNTLYWYLQNLGQGPELLIRYENEEAVDDSQLPKDRFSAERLKGVDSTLKIQPAELGDSAVYLCASSFGGSYNEQFFGPGTRLTVL.

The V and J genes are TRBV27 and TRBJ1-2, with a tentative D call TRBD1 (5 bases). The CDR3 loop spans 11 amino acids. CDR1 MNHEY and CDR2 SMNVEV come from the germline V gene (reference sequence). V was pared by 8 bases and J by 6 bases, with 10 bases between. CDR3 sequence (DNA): TGTGCCAGCCGCCCGGACAATGGCTACACCTTC. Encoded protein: CASRPDNGYTF.

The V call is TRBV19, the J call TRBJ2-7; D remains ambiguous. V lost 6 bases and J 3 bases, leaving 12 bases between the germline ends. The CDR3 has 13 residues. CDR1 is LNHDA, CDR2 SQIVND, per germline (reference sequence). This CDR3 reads CASRVGPDYEQYF. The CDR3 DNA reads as TGTGCCAGTAGGGTGGGCCCGGACTACGAGCAGTACTTC.

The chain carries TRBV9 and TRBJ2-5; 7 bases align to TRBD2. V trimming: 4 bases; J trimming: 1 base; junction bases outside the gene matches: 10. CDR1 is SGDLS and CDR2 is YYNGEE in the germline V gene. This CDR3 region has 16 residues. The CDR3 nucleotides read TGTGCCAGCAGCCCCTCGGGAGGAGGTTTCCAAGAGACCCAGTACTTC. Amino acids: CASSPSGGGFQETQYF.

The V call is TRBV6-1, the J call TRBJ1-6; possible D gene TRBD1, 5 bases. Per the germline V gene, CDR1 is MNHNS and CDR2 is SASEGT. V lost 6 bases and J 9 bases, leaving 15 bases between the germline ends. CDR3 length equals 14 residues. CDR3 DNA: TGTGCCAGCAGGGATCGGCGGGGCGCTTCACCCCTCCACTTT. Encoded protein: CASRDRRGASPLHF.

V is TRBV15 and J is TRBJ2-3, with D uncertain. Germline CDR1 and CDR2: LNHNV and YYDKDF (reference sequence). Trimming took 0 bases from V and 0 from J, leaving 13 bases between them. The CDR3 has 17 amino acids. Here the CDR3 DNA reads TGTGCCACCAGCAGAGATCGATCCGGGCGGAGCACAGATACGCAGTATTTT. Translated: CATSRDRSGRSTDTQYF.